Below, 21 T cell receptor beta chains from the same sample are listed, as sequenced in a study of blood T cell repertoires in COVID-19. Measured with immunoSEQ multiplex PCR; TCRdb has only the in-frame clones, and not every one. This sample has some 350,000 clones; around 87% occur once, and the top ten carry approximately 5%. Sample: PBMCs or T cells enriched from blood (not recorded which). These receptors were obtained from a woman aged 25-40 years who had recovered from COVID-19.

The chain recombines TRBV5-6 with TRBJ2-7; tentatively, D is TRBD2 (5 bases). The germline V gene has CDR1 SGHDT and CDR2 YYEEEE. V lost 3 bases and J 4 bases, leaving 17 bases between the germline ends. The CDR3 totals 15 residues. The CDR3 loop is CASSSPWGVSYEQYF. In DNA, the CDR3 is TGTGCCAGCAGCTCGCCATGGGGAGTCAGTTACGAGCAGTACTTC.

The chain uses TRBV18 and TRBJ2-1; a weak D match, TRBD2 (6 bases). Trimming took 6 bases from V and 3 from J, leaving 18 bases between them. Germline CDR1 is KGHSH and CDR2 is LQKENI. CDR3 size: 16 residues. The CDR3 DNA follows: TGTGCCAGCTCGAAAACCGGGACTTCGGTCTACAATGAGCAGTTCTTC. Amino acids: CASSKTGTSVYNEQFF.

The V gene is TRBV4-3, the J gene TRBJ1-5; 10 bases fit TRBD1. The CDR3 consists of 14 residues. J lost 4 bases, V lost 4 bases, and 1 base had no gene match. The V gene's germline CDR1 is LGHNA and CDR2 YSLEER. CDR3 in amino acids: CASSPDRGNQPQHF. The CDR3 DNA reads TGCGCCAGCAGCCCGGACAGGGGGAATCAGCCCCAGCATTTT.

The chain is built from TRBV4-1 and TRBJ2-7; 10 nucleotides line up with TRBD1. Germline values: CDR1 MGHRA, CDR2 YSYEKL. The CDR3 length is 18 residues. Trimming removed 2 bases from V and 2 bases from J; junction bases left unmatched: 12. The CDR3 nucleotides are TGCGCCAGCAGCCAACGCCCCCCCGGGACAGGGGCCCCCTACGAGCAGTACTTC. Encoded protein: CASSQRPPGTGAPYEQYF.

The CDR3 sequence is CASRERGRTETQYF. The CDR3 nucleotides are TGTGCCAGCAGAGAGAGGGGGCGCACAGAGACCCAGTACTTC. The chain employs TRBV19 and TRBJ2-5; 7 positions agree with TRBD1. J gave up 4 bases and V 9 bases, and 11 bases lay outside the gene matches. The germline gives CDR1 LNHDA, CDR2 SQIVND (reference sequence). The CDR3 loop spans 14 amino acids.

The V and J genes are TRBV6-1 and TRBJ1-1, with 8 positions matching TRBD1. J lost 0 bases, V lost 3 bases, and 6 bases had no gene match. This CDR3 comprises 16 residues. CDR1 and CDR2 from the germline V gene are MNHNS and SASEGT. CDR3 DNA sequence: TGTGCCAGCAGTGAGCCCAGGGGGCTGTTGAACACTGAAGCTTTCTTT. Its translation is CASSEPRGLLNTEAFF.

Here the CDR3 reads CASSLGRGGTEAFF. DNA of the CDR3: TGTGCCAGCAGCCTGGGAAGGGGCGGCACTGAAGCTTTCTTT. This sequence joins TRBV5-6 and TRBJ1-1; a possible D gene is TRBD1 (5 bases). The V and J ends lost 4 bases and 4 bases respectively, with 14 bases between them. The CDR3 length is 14 residues. Looked up from germline, CDR1 is SGHDT and CDR2 is YYEEEE.

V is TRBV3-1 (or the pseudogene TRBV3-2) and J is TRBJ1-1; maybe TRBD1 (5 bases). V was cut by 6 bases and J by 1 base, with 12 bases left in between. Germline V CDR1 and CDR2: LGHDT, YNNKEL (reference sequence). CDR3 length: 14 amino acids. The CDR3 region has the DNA TGTGCCAGCAGACCTTCGGACAAGAACACTGAAGCTTTCTTT. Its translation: CASRPSDKNTEAFF.

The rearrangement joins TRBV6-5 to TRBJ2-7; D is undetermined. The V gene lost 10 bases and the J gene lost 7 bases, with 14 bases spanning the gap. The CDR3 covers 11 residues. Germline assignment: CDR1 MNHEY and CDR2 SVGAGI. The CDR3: CATGFLGEQYF. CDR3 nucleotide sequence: TGTGCCACCGGGTTTTTAGGAGAGCAGTACTTC.

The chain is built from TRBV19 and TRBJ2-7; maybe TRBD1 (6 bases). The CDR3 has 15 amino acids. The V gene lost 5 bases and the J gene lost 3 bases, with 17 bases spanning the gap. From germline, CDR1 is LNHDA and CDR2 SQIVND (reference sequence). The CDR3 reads CASSSGQPFIYEQYF. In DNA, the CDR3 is TGTGCCAGTAGTTCTGGACAGCCTTTCATCTACGAGCAGTACTTC.

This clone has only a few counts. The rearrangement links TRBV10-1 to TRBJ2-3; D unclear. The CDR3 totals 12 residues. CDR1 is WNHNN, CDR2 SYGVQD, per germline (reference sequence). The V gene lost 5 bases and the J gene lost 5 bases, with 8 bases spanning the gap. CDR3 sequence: CASSPTRDTQYF. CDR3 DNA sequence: TGCGCCAGCAGTCCTACGCGAGATACGCAGTATTTT.

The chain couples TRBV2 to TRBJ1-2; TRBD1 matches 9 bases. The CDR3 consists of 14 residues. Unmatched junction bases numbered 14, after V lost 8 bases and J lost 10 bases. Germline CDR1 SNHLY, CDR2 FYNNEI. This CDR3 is CASCWEGQGHDYTF. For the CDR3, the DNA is TGTGCCAGCTGCTGGGAGGGACAGGGTCATGACTACACCTTC.

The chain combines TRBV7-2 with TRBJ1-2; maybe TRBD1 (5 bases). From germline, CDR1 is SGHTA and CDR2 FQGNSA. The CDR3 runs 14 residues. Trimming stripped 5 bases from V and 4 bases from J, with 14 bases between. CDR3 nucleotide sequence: TGTGCCAGCAGCCCCGGGGGAGGGGCCTATGGCTACACCTTC. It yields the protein CASSPGGGAYGYTF. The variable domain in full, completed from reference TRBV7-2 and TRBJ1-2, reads GAGVSQSPSNKVTEKGKDVELRCDPISGHTALYWYRQSLGQGLEFLIYFQGNSAPDKSGLPSDRFSAERTGGSVSTLTIQRTQQEDSAVYLCASSPGGGAYGYTFGSGTRLTVV.

The CDR3 is CASSLGLAGDPETQYF. CDR3 nucleotides: TGTGCCAGCAGCTTGGGACTAGCGGGGGATCCAGAGACCCAGTACTTC. The chain recombines TRBV7-9 with TRBJ2-5, with 14 bases matching TRBD2. Germline CDR1 SEHNR, CDR2 FQNEAQ (reference sequence). The CDR3 extends over 16 amino acids. Losses at the gene ends were 3 bases for V and 4 bases for J; bases not matched to a gene: 4.

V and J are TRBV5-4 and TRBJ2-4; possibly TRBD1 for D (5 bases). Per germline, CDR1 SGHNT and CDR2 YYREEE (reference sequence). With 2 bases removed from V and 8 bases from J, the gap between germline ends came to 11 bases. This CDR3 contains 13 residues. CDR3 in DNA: TGTGCCAGCAGCTTAGGGGTTCGCGACATTCAGTACTTC. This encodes CASSLGVRDIQYF. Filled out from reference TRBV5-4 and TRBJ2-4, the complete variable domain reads ETGVTQSPTHLIKTRGQQVTLRCSSQSGHNTVSWYQQALGQGPQFIFQYYREEENGRGNFPPRFSGLQFPNYSSELNVNALELDDSALYLCASSLGVRDIQYFGAGTRLSVL.

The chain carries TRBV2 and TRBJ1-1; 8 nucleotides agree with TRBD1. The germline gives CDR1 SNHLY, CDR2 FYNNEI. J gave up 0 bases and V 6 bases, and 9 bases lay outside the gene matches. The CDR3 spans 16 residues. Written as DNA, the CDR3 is TGTGCCAGCAGCGATACAGGGGGTTCCATGAACACTGAAGCTTTCTTT. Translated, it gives CASSDTGGSMNTEAFF. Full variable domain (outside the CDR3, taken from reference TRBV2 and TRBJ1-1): EPEVTQTPSHQVTQMGQEVILRCVPISNHLYFYWYRQILGQKVEFLVSFYNNEISEKSEIFDDQFSVERPDGSNFTLKIRSTKLEDSAMYFCASSDTGGSMNTEAFFGQGTRLTVV.

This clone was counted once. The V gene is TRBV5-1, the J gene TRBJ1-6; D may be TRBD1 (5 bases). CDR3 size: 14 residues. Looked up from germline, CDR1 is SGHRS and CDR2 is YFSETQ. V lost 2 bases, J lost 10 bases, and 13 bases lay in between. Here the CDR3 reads CASSFGEGRSPLHF. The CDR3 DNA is TGCGCCAGCAGCTTCGGGGAGGGGCGCTCACCCCTCCACTTT.

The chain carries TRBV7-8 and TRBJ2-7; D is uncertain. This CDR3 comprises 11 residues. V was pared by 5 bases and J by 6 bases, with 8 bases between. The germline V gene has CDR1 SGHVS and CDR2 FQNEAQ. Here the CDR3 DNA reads TGTGCCAGCAGCCCTATTGGCGAGCAGTACTTC. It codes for CASSPIGEQYF.

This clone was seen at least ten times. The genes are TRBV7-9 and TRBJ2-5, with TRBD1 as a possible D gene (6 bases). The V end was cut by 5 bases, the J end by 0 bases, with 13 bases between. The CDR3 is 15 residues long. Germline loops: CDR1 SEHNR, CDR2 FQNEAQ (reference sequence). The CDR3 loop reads CASSLQGGDQETQYF. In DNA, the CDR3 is TGTGCCAGCAGCCTACAAGGGGGAGACCAAGAGACCCAGTACTTC.

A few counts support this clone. In DNA, the CDR3 is TGTGCCAGCAGTTCCACCCGAACAGGGGGCGAACAGCCCCAGCATTTT. Amino acids: CASSSTRTGGEQPQHF. V and J are TRBV28 and TRBJ1-5, with 9 positions matching TRBD1. Germline trimming cut 4 bases from V and 7 bases from J; bases unmatched to any gene: 11. Germline CDR1 and CDR2: MDHEN and SYDVKM. CDR3 length equals 16 residues.

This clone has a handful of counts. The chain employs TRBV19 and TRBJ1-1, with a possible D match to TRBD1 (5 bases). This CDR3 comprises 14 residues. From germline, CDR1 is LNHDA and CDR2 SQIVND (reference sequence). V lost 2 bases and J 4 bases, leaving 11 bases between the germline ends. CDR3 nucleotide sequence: TGTGCCAGTAGTATACAGGGTCTTGGCACTGAAGCTTTCTTT. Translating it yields CASSIQGLGTEAFF. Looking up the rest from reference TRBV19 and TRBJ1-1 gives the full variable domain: DGGITQSPKYLFRKEGQNVTLSCEQNLNHDAMYWYRQDPGQGLRLIYYSQIVNDFQKGDIAEGYSVSREKKESFPLTVTSAQKNPTAFYLCASSIQGLGTEAFFGQGTRLTVV.